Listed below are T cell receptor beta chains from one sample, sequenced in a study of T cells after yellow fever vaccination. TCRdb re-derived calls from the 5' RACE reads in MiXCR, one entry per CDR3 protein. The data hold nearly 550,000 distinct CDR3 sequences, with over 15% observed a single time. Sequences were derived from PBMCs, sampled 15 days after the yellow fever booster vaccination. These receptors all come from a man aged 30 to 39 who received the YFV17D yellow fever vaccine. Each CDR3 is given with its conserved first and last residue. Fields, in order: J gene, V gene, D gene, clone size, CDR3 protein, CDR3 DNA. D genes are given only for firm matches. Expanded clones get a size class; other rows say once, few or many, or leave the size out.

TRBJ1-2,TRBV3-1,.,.,CASSQGEVSGYTF,TGTGCCAGCAGCCAGGGGGAAGTGTCTGGCTACACCTTC
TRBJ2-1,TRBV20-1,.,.,CSAREGSQGSSYNEQFF,TGCAGTGCTAGAGAGGGATCGCAGGGGAGCTCCTACAATGAGCAGTTCTTC
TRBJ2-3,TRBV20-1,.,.,CRGFGASTDTQYF,TGCAGGGGATTTGGGGCTAGCACAGATACGCAGTATTTT
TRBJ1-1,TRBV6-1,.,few,CASRVIDTEAFF,TGTGCCAGCAGGGTGATCGACACTGAAGCTTTCTTT
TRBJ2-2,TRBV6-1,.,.,CASRPPSRANTGELFF,TGTGCCAGCAGGCCCCCCAGCCGTGCAAACACCGGGGAGCTGTTTTTT
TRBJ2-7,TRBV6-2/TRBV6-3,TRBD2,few,CASSYSRVAGAYEQYF,TGTGCCAGCAGTTACTCGAGAGTAGCGGGAGCCTACGAGCAGTACTTC
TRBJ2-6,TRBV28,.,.,CASTLQGNRANVLTF,TGTGCCAGCACCCTACAGGGTAATAGGGCCAACGTCCTGACTTTC
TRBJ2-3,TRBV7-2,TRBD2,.,CASSLRPLAGVTDTQYF,TGTGCCAGCAGCCTCCGACCACTAGCGGGAGTGACAGATACGCAGTATTTT
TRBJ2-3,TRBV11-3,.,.,CASSLWGGVTDTQYF,TGTGCCAGCAGCTTATGGGGCGGGGTCACAGATACGCAGTATTTT
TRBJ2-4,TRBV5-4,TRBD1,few,CASSSTGESLQYF,TGTGCCAGCAGCTCGACAGGGGAGAGTCTTCAGTACTTC
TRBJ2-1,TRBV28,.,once,CASSRLPGSSYNEQFF,TGTGCCAGCAGCCGATTACCTGGTAGCTCCTACAATGAGCAGTTCTTC
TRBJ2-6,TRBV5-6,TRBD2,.,CASHIKTSGRASGANVLTF,TGTGCCAGCCATATCAAAACTAGCGGGAGGGCCTCTGGGGCCAACGTCCTGACTTTC
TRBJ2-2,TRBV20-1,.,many,CSARTNRDTGELFF,TGCAGTGCTAGGACCAACAGGGACACCGGGGAGCTGTTTTTT
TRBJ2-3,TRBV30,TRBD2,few,CAWSVSRTSGSSDTQYF,TGTGCCTGGAGTGTATCTCGGACTAGCGGGAGTTCAGATACGCAGTATTTT
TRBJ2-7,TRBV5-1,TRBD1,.,CASCERDRGPKTDYEQYF,TGCGCCAGCTGCGAGAGGGACAGGGGCCCAAAAACAGATTACGAGCAGTACTTC
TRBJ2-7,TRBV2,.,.,CASSEGAPHYF,TGTGCCAGCAGTGAGGGGGCGCCTCACTACTTC
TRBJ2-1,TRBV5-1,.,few,CASSPGTEGYNEQFF,TGCGCCAGCAGCCCCGGGACTGAGGGGTACAATGAGCAGTTCTTC
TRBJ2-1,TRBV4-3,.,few,CASSQEADSSGNEQFF,TGCGCCAGCAGCCAAGAGGCGGACTCGTCGGGAAATGAGCAGTTCTTC
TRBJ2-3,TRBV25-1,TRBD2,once,CASSPMTSGRRGTQYF,TGTGCCAGCAGTCCCATGACTAGCGGGAGGAGGGGGACGCAGTATTTT
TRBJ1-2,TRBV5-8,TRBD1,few,CASSQTGTGIYGYTF,TGTGCCAGCAGCCAAACCGGGACAGGGATCTACGGCTACACCTTC
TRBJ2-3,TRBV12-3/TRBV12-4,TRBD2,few,CASSSGLAGEGTQYF,TGTGCCAGCAGTTCCGGACTAGCGGGAGAGGGTACGCAGTATTTT
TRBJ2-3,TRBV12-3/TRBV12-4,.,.,CASSFRSSGSTDTQYF,TGTGCCAGCAGTTTTCGTAGCAGCGGGAGCACAGATACGCAGTATTTT
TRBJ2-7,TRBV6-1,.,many,CASSHGQSNNEQYF,TGTGCCAGCAGTCATGGACAGTCTAACAACGAGCAGTACTTC
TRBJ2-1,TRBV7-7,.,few,CASSPALGGEQFF,TGTGCTAGCAGCCCAGCGTTGGGCGGTGAGCAGTTCTTC
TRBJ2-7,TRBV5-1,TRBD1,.,CASSSGQAHEQYF,TGCGCCAGCAGCTCCGGACAGGCCCACGAGCAGTACTTC
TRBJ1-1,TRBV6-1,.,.,CASSVLREVNTEAFF,TGTGCCAGCAGTGTCCTCCGGGAGGTGAACACTGAAGCTTTCTTT
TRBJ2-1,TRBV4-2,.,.,CASSLGRLCSYNEQFF,TGTGCCAGCAGCCTCGGGCGCCTCTGCTCCTACAATGAGCAGTTCTTC
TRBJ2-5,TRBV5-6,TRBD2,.,CASSSKAGGGETQYF,TGTGCCAGCAGCTCGAAGGCCGGGGGAGGGGAGACCCAGTACTTC
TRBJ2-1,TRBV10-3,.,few,CAISEPGRSYNEQFF,TGTGCCATCAGTGAGCCTGGAAGATCCTACAATGAGCAGTTCTTC
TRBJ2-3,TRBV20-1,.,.,CSANPTGRVADTQYF,TGCAGTGCTAACCCGACAGGGAGGGTGGCAGATACGCAGTATTTT
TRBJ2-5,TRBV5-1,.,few,CASSQGTGREETQYF,TGCGCCAGCAGCCAAGGAACAGGGAGAGAAGAGACCCAGTACTTC
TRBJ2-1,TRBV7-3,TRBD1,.,CASSLIPGTGTRNEQFF,TGTGCCAGCAGCTTAATCCCCGGGACAGGGACCCGCAATGAGCAGTTCTTC
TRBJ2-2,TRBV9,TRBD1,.,CASSVAGQTHTGELFF,TGTGCCAGCAGCGTAGCGGGACAGACTCACACCGGGGAGCTGTTTTTT
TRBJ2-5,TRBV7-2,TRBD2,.,CASSSPGLAGGRETQYF,TGTGCCAGCAGCTCACCGGGACTAGCGGGAGGACGGGAGACCCAGTACTTC
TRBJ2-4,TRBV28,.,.,CASSLGLAESLAKNIQYF,TGTGCCAGCAGTTTGGGACTGGCGGAGTCTTTAGCCAAAAACATTCAGTACTTC
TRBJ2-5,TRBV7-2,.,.,CASRVLETQYF,TGTGCCAGCCGCGTTTTGGAGACCCAGTACTTC
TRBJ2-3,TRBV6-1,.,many,CASRPVGLPTQYF,TGTGCCAGCAGACCGGTAGGGCTCCCTACGCAGTATTTT
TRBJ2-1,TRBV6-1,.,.,CASSARAAGGTINEQFF,TGTGCCAGCAGTGCACGAGCAGCGGGTGGAACAATAAATGAGCAGTTCTTC
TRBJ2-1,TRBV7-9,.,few,CAIGSYNEQFF,TGTGCCATAGGGAGTTATAATGAGCAGTTCTTC